The rows below give T cell receptor beta chains drawn from one sample of a study of cytomegalovirus exposure and HLA in healthy donors. Method: immunoSEQ multiplex PCR; TCRdb's copy keeps in-frame clones and lacks some. This sample has about 190,000 clones, with about 81% found just once. The sequenced material came from PBMCs. All receptors derive from a man aged 18 to 29 in good health and CMV-seronegative. CDR3s include the opening cysteine and the closing phenylalanine or tryptophan. A D gene is named only where the DNA matches it firmly. For some rows the clone size is stated as once, few or many, or as a class when expanded; others skip it.

j_call: TRBJ1-6
v_call: TRBV27
clone_size: once
d_call: .
cdr3_aa: CASSTRVIDSPLHF
cdr3_nt: TGTGCCAGCAGCACCAGGGTGATTGATTCACCCCTCCACTTT

j_call: TRBJ1-2
v_call: TRBV4-1
clone_size: .
d_call: TRBD1
cdr3_aa: CASSQGERDRGPGGYTF
cdr3_nt: TGCGCCAGCAGCCAAGGGGAACGGGACAGGGGGCCGGGCGGCTACACCTTC

j_call: TRBJ1-2
v_call: TRBV7-9
clone_size: .
d_call: TRBD1
cdr3_aa: CSSSSPDRAGGYTF
cdr3_nt: TGTTCCAGCAGCTCACCAGACAGGGCTGGTGGCTACACCTTC

j_call: TRBJ2-3
v_call: TRBV29-1
clone_size: once
d_call: TRBD2
cdr3_aa: CSEELAGGTDTQYF
cdr3_nt: TGCAGCGAAGAACTAGCGGGAGGCACAGATACGCAGTATTTT

j_call: TRBJ1-5
v_call: TRBV9
clone_size: .
d_call: .
cdr3_aa: CASSPRGGAGQPQHF
cdr3_nt: TGTGCCAGCAGCCCCCGAGGGGGGGCGGGTCAGCCCCAGCATTTT

j_call: TRBJ2-6
v_call: TRBV18
clone_size: .
d_call: .
cdr3_aa: CASSPQTKSGANVLTF
cdr3_nt: TGTGCCAGCTCACCACAGACAAAGTCTGGGGCCAACGTCCTGACTTTC

j_call: TRBJ2-5
v_call: TRBV21-1
clone_size: .
d_call: .
cdr3_aa: CASPTSGRAQYF
cdr3_nt: TGTGCCAGCCCGACTAGCGGGAGGGCCCAGTACTTC

j_call: TRBJ1-2
v_call: TRBV28
clone_size: .
d_call: TRBD1
cdr3_aa: CGCRSQGADYGYTF
cdr3_nt: TGTGGCTGCAGAAGCCAGGGGGCGGACTATGGCTACACCTTC

j_call: TRBJ1-1
v_call: TRBV14
clone_size: .
d_call: .
cdr3_aa: CASSQDWWGGSTEAFF
cdr3_nt: TGTGCCAGCAGCCAAGATTGGTGGGGAGGGTCGACTGAAGCTTTCTTT

j_call: TRBJ2-3
v_call: TRBV11-2
clone_size: .
d_call: .
cdr3_aa: CASSLGGGWDTQYF
cdr3_nt: TGTGCCAGCAGCTTGGGGGGTGGGTGGGATACGCAGTATTTT

j_call: TRBJ2-7
v_call: TRBV30
clone_size: .
d_call: .
cdr3_aa: CAWANTGNEQYF
cdr3_nt: TGTGCCTGGGCAAACACAGGGAACGAGCAGTACTTC

j_call: TRBJ1-5
v_call: TRBV19
clone_size: .
d_call: TRBD1
cdr3_aa: CASRSTDRGQPQHF
cdr3_nt: TGTGCCAGTAGATCCACCGACAGGGGTCAGCCCCAGCATTTT

j_call: TRBJ1-5
v_call: TRBV18
clone_size: few
d_call: .
cdr3_aa: CASSPGYSQPQHF
cdr3_nt: TGTGCCAGCTCACCAGGGTACAGTCAGCCCCAGCATTTT

j_call: TRBJ2-3
v_call: TRBV7-2
clone_size: .
d_call: .
cdr3_aa: CASRRDFPGDTQYF
cdr3_nt: TGTGCCAGCAGGAGGGACTTCCCTGGAGATACGCAGTATTTT

j_call: TRBJ2-5
v_call: TRBV30
clone_size: .
d_call: .
cdr3_aa: CAWSVGPRIRQETQYF
cdr3_nt: TGTGCCTGGAGTGTTGGGCCCCGGATCAGGCAGGAGACCCAGTACTTC

j_call: TRBJ2-7
v_call: TRBV7-9
clone_size: .
d_call: .
cdr3_aa: CASSLIGGPADYEQYF
cdr3_nt: TGTGCCAGCAGCTTGATTGGAGGGCCGGCGGACTACGAGCAGTACTTC

j_call: TRBJ2-7
v_call: TRBV2
clone_size: .
d_call: .
cdr3_aa: CASGGNYEQYF
cdr3_nt: TGTGCCAGCGGCGGGAACTACGAGCAGTACTTC

j_call: TRBJ2-7
v_call: TRBV4-3
clone_size: .
d_call: TRBD2
cdr3_aa: CASSQVPPTSGGFPYEQYF
cdr3_nt: TGCGCCAGCAGCCAAGTGCCCCCAACTAGCGGGGGTTTTCCGTACGAGCAGTACTTC

j_call: TRBJ2-1
v_call: TRBV5-8
clone_size: .
d_call: .
cdr3_aa: CASSEDKNSYNEQFF
cdr3_nt: TGTGCCAGCAGCGAGGACAAGAACTCCTACAATGAGCAGTTCTTC

j_call: TRBJ2-7
v_call: TRBV5-6
clone_size: once
d_call: .
cdr3_aa: CASSRPRSSYEQYF
cdr3_nt: TGTGCCAGCAGCCGGCCAAGGAGCTCCTACGAGCAGTACTTC

j_call: TRBJ1-1
v_call: TRBV18
clone_size: .
d_call: .
cdr3_aa: CASSPTGFGVGAFF
cdr3_nt: TGTGCCAGCTCACCTACAGGGTTCGGGGTGGGAGCTTTCTTT

j_call: TRBJ2-2
v_call: TRBV7-2
clone_size: .
d_call: .
cdr3_aa: CASSLRGAAGELFF
cdr3_nt: TGTGCCAGCAGCTTACGGGGGGCGGCCGGGGAGCTGTTTTTT

j_call: TRBJ2-7
v_call: TRBV4-3
clone_size: .
d_call: TRBD1
cdr3_aa: CASSQDADRSYEQYF
cdr3_nt: TGCGCCAGCAGCCAAGATGCGGACAGGAGTTACGAGCAGTACTTC

j_call: TRBJ1-1
v_call: TRBV28
clone_size: .
d_call: .
cdr3_aa: CASKTGRTEAFF
cdr3_nt: TGTGCCAGCAAAACAGGACGAACTGAAGCTTTCTTT

j_call: TRBJ2-1
v_call: TRBV5-1
clone_size: .
d_call: .
cdr3_aa: CASTAEGGIYNEQFF
cdr3_nt: TGCGCCAGCACAGCGGAGGGTGGGATATACAATGAGCAGTTCTTC

j_call: TRBJ2-7
v_call: TRBV5-1
clone_size: .
d_call: .
cdr3_aa: CASSLQGIRYEQYF
cdr3_nt: TGCGCCAGCAGCCTCCAGGGTATTCGCTACGAGCAGTACTTC

j_call: TRBJ1-4
v_call: TRBV4-1
clone_size: .
d_call: .
cdr3_aa: CASSQVLGEKLFF
cdr3_nt: TGCGCCAGCAGCCAAGTACTAGGTGAAAAACTGTTTTTT

j_call: TRBJ1-2
v_call: TRBV4-1
clone_size: few
d_call: .
cdr3_aa: CASSRVGAENYGYTF
cdr3_nt: TGCGCCAGCAGCCGTGTGGGGGCTGAAAACTATGGCTACACCTTC

j_call: TRBJ2-7
v_call: TRBV5-1
clone_size: .
d_call: TRBD2
cdr3_aa: CASSYGGGNEQYF
cdr3_nt: TGCGCCAGCAGCTACGGGGGGGGGAACGAGCAGTACTTC

j_call: TRBJ2-5
v_call: TRBV7-2
clone_size: .
d_call: TRBD1
cdr3_aa: CASSRRTGVETQYF
cdr3_nt: TGTGCCAGCAGCCGAAGAACAGGGGTAGAGACCCAGTACTTC

j_call: TRBJ1-5
v_call: TRBV27
clone_size: .
d_call: .
cdr3_aa: CASSYRGMSNQPQHF
cdr3_nt: TGTGCCAGCAGTTACCGGGGGATGAGCAATCAGCCCCAGCATTTT

j_call: TRBJ2-7
v_call: TRBV7-9
clone_size: .
d_call: .
cdr3_aa: CSSSPPQVRVYEQYF
cdr3_nt: TGTTCCAGCAGCCCACCCCAGGTGAGAGTCTACGAGCAGTACTTC

j_call: TRBJ2-5
v_call: TRBV9
clone_size: few
d_call: TRBD2
cdr3_aa: CASSDREMGGKLQETQYF
cdr3_nt: TGTGCCAGCAGCGATCGAGAAATGGGAGGGAAACTGCAAGAGACCCAGTACTTC

j_call: TRBJ2-1
v_call: TRBV19
clone_size: .
d_call: .
cdr3_aa: CASSIASNNEQFF
cdr3_nt: TGTGCCAGTAGTATCGCTAGTAACAATGAGCAGTTCTTC

j_call: TRBJ2-1
v_call: TRBV29-1
clone_size: few
d_call: TRBD2
cdr3_aa: CSVDGTMQFF
cdr3_nt: TGCAGCGTCGACGGGACTATGCAGTTCTTC

j_call: TRBJ1-3
v_call: TRBV9
clone_size: .
d_call: .
cdr3_aa: CASSVEGGSGNTIYF
cdr3_nt: TGTGCCAGCAGCGTAGAAGGAGGGTCCGGAAACACCATATATTTT

j_call: TRBJ1-5
v_call: TRBV28
clone_size: .
d_call: TRBD1
cdr3_aa: CASSYRDRVYSPQHF
cdr3_nt: TGTGCCAGCAGCTACCGGGACAGGGTTTATTCGCCCCAGCATTTT

j_call: TRBJ2-5
v_call: TRBV7-2
clone_size: few
d_call: .
cdr3_aa: CASSLDSGDWETQYF
cdr3_nt: TGTGCCAGCAGCTTAGACTCGGGAGATTGGGAGACCCAGTACTTC

j_call: TRBJ2-7
v_call: TRBV4-3
clone_size: .
d_call: TRBD2
cdr3_aa: CASSQDSAGSSYEQYF
cdr3_nt: TGCGCCAGCAGCCAAGACTCAGCGGGGAGCTCCTACGAGCAGTACTTC

j_call: TRBJ2-1
v_call: TRBV13
clone_size: .
d_call: .
cdr3_aa: CASSFSNEQFF
cdr3_nt: TGTGCCAGCAGCTTCAGCAATGAGCAGTTCTTC

j_call: TRBJ2-3
v_call: TRBV7-3
clone_size: .
d_call: .
cdr3_aa: CASSLIQNTDTQYF
cdr3_nt: TGTGCCAGCAGCTTAATACAGAACACAGATACGCAGTATTTT

j_call: TRBJ2-2
v_call: TRBV11-2
clone_size: .
d_call: .
cdr3_aa: CASSLSGLPYTGELFF
cdr3_nt: TGTGCCAGCAGCCTTAGCGGATTACCCTACACCGGGGAGCTGTTTTTT

j_call: TRBJ2-7
v_call: TRBV6-6
clone_size: few
d_call: TRBD1
cdr3_aa: CASRTLDRGTYEQYF
cdr3_nt: TGTGCCAGCAGAACACTGGACAGGGGAACCTACGAGCAGTACTTC

j_call: TRBJ2-5
v_call: TRBV7-9
clone_size: .
d_call: .
cdr3_aa: CASSLVVSKETQYF
cdr3_nt: TGTGCCAGCAGCTTAGTTGTCAGTAAAGAGACCCAGTACTTC

j_call: TRBJ2-5
v_call: TRBV28
clone_size: .
d_call: .
cdr3_aa: CASRGGGPETQYF
cdr3_nt: TGTGCCAGCCGTGGGGGGGGGCCAGAGACCCAGTACTTC

j_call: TRBJ2-7
v_call: TRBV10-3
clone_size: .
d_call: TRBD1
cdr3_aa: CASSPIQGAYEQYF
cdr3_nt: TGTGCCAGCAGCCCAATCCAGGGGGCTTACGAGCAGTACTTC

j_call: TRBJ2-1
v_call: TRBV29-1
clone_size: .
d_call: TRBD2
cdr3_aa: CSVELRGGYNEQFF
cdr3_nt: TGCAGCGTTGAGCTTCGGGGAGGGTACAATGAGCAGTTCTTC

j_call: TRBJ1-5
v_call: TRBV20-1
clone_size: few
d_call: .
cdr3_aa: CSAYVPGGQHF
cdr3_nt: TGCAGTGCTTACGTCCCTGGCGGCCAGCATTTT

j_call: TRBJ1-1
v_call: TRBV7-8
clone_size: once
d_call: .
cdr3_aa: CASRFKSGSMNTEAFF
cdr3_nt: TGTGCCAGCAGGTTCAAAAGTGGCAGTATGAACACTGAAGCTTTCTTT

j_call: TRBJ2-4
v_call: TRBV7-2
clone_size: .
d_call: .
cdr3_aa: CASSSATGLAKNIQYF
cdr3_nt: TGTGCCAGCAGCTCGGCGACAGGCCTAGCCAAAAACATTCAGTACTTC

j_call: TRBJ2-2
v_call: TRBV7-3
clone_size: .
d_call: .
cdr3_aa: CASSPGGPGELFF
cdr3_nt: TGTGCCAGCAGCCCCGGAGGACCCGGGGAGCTGTTTTTT

j_call: TRBJ2-1
v_call: TRBV7-2
clone_size: .
d_call: TRBD2
cdr3_aa: CASSGLAGEYNEQFF
cdr3_nt: TGTGCCAGCAGCGGACTAGCGGGGGAGTACAATGAGCAGTTCTTC

j_call: TRBJ2-7
v_call: TRBV23-1
clone_size: .
d_call: TRBD1
cdr3_aa: CASQGVGSSYEQYF
cdr3_nt: TGCGCCAGCCAGGGGGTGGGTAGCTCCTACGAGCAGTACTTC